Sequencing of this T cell receptor beta chain was carried out in a study of blood T cell repertoires in COVID-19. The CDR3 sequence is 14 residues long. Germline V gene sequence: CDR1 SGHTS, CDR2 YDEGEE. The V and J ends lost 0 bases and 3 bases respectively, with 10 bases between them. Method: immunoSEQ multiplex PCR; TCRdb's copy keeps in-frame clones and lacks some. The table includes roughly 250,000 clones, 70% to 90% detected once. This clone appeared once. Sequenced sample: PBMCs or T cells enriched from blood (not recorded which). This TCR derives from a woman aged 45-59 years who had recovered from COVID-19. The chain has TRBV5-8 and TRBJ2-7, with D hard to call. The CDR3 is CASSLAAGFYEQYF. DNA for the CDR3: TGTGCCAGCAGCTTGGCAGCAGGTTTCTACGAGCAGTACTTC.